Included here is one T cell receptor beta chain sequence, with context. Its specific antigen is unknown. Per-base quality was not reported, and no clone a single base away is much larger than it. These data belong to a study of CD8+ T cells in alopecia areata (dated by TCRdb to the late 2010s). Regarding the complete study: In both human patients and the C3H/HeJ mouse model, the study applied high-throughput TCRbeta sequencing to look at T cell clonal expansion in alopecia areata. Human TCRbeta sequencing covered scalp tissue and sorted CD4+ and CD8+ peripheral blood T cells from patchy and totalis/universalis alopecia areata patients and healthy controls. Clonality in the scalp was compared among normal scalp (n=4), patchy alopecia areata scalp (n=8), and alopecia totalis/universalis scalp (n=8). The RNA source kit depended on sample type: the PAXgene miRNA kit for fixed scalp, the miRNeasy kit for PBMCs, and the RNeasy kit for mouse skin. TCRbeta CDR3 regions were amplified by immunoSEQ multiplex PCR using 35 Vbeta forward and 13 Jbeta reverse primers. The research as a whole found: Lesional scalp, especially in alopecia totalis/universalis, showed higher clonality and more expanded CD8+ clones than normal scalp, suggesting antigenic drive. Unlike mouse skin, which is dominated by gammadelta T cells, normal human skin has resident alphabeta T cells that are also sequenced, and this complicates analysis of the scalp TCR repertoire. TCR sequences shared between patients were less clear than in mice, possibly partly because of HLA diversity in the patient population.

Lesional scalp punch biopsies and peripheral blood were obtained from alopecia areata patients. PBMCs were isolated by density centrifugation and stained for CD3, CD4 and CD8, after which CD4+ and CD8+ T cells were sorted on a FACSAria. Untreated alopecia areata patients were recruited as part of a multicenter biomarker study. Blood CD8+ T cells from roughly 5 biomarker-study patients were further sorted into NKG2D-low and NKG2D-high fractions. The germline V end is reduced by 0 bases and the J end by 1 base; junction bases left unmatched: 3. Its CDR3 holds 16 amino acids, cysteine through phenylalanine. Of the read, only the CDR3 DNA is kept; its 48 bases are in frame from base 1. CDR1 MNHNS and CDR2 SASEGT are derived from the germline V gene. Receptor amplification or capture employed the immunoSEQ multiplex PCR assay. RNA was extracted from all samples and reverse transcribed into cDNA, which served as template for TCR sequencing. SuperScript III was used for first-strand cDNA synthesis, primed with a 2:1 mix of oligo-dT and random hexamers. A synthetic immune receptor repertoire was used to assess amplification bias, and residual bias was removed computationally. Turning to the authors' computational methods: Raw reads were preprocessed to remove errors, and CDR3 was defined by IMGT conventions from the conserved cysteine to phenylalanine. To get clonality, Shannon entropy was normalized by log2 of the number of productive unique TCRs and the result was subtracted from 1. Whether each scalp clone was CD4 or CD8 was inferred by checking scalp TCRbeta sequences against the CD4 and CD8 repertoires from sorted blood. In its TCRdb copy, this immuneACCESS table keeps in-frame sequences only and misses some clones. Where compared with another copy, unresolved V genes explain less than half of these, and the others have no known cause. V and J calls plus clone size are reproduced from that table; the DNA served to infer D and trimming. The table for this sample lists 98,000 or so clones; 45% to 60% of them were counted only once. The top ten clones comprise 20% to 30% of the sample.

Input material: NKG2D-low CD8+ T cells sorted from blood. In the paper's terms, the cell subset or site label means: sorted CD8+ NKG2D-low blood T cells. The receptor chain draws on TRBV6-1 and TRBJ2-7, with 10 bases aligning to TRBD2. The receptor was isolated from a human donor with alopecia areata. The DNA sequence is given as TGTGCCAGCAGTGAAGCGCTAGCGGGAGTGTCCTACGAGCAGTACTTC. Translated, it gives CASSEALAGVSYEQYF.